One T cell receptor beta chain is described in this entry. This clone showed up just a few times. Its antigen specificity is not known. One base away there is no much larger clone; base qualities are not given. High-throughput TCRbeta CDR3 sequencing of frozen genomic DNA was performed by immunoSEQ, including PCR amplification, mapping, bias correction and internal controls. As for the authors' bioinformatics: Only productive rearrangements were retained, with each unique TCRbeta sequence defined by its CDR3 nucleotide sequence together with its V and J gene. For a sequence to be called donor-reactive, it needed a frequency of at least 0.01% and at least 5-fold expansion in CFSE-low cells compared with unstimulated pre-transplant cells. Minimum frequency thresholds were set for each subject based on the unstimulated sample with the lowest template count, ensuring at least 90% detection power. Repertoire turnover was measured by Jensen-Shannon divergence between the top 1000 TCRbeta sequences post- and pre-transplant. Changes in detection of donor-reactive sequences were tested with two-sided Fisher's exact tests. TCRdb obtained this table from immuneACCESS and retained in-frame rearrangements with V and J assigned. These tables miss some clones; where compared with another copy, unresolved V genes account for less than half of the shortfall, and the remainder is unexplained. The DNA gave D and trimming, while V, J and clone size come from that table. This sample has tens of thousands of clones in its table, and 60% to 80% of those were observed once. The ten most abundant clones make up 15% of the sample.

These data originate in a study of T cell clones after liver transplantation (dated by TCRdb to 2018 to 2020). As for the study more broadly: The samples were obtained from ITN030ST, a randomized trial that attempted immunosuppression withdrawal within 2 years after liver transplantation. Donor-reactive T cell clones were identified by TCRbeta sequencing after a pre-transplant mixed lymphocyte reaction and then tracked in post-transplant blood. As an antigen-independent comparator for the donor-reactive sequences, third party-reactive TCRbeta sequences from pre-transplant MLRs were identified as well. Of the eight recipients, a few were HCV-positive, while the remaining recipients had been transplanted for non-autoimmune, non-viral indications. Subjects received no induction therapy and standard immunosuppression until randomization at 12-24 months post-transplant. Tolerance was defined as complete withdrawal of immunosuppression for at least one year without a rise in liver enzymes beyond twice the upper limit of normal. Blood samples were taken pre-transplant, pre-randomization before withdrawal, and post-randomization after full withdrawal or failed withdrawal. Of the 8 liver transplant recipients making up the studied cohort, 3 were classified as tolerant and 5 as non-tolerant. On the study overall, not on this receptor specifically: Because no allograft tissue specimens were available, donor-reactive T cells may have migrated into the graft instead of being deleted. After accounting for repertoire turnover, donor-reactive detection was significantly reduced in 7 of 8 subjects for CD4 and 8 of 8 for CD8. Donor-reactive sequences decreased more than third party-reactive sequences, which suggests partial antigen-specific deletion that was not related to withdrawal success. A significant post-transplant decrease in circulating donor-reactive CD4 TCRbeta sequences was observed in most of the 8 subjects, irrespective of tolerance or HCV status. In two subjects, low numbers of available donor cells limited the measurable donor-reactive repertoire. Because of small, heterogeneous patient numbers and non-standardized post-transplant time points, the conclusions were only preliminary.

Spanning cysteine to phenylalanine, the CDR3 consists of 14 amino acids. Only the CDR3 part of the read is kept: 42 bases, read in frame from the first base. Deletion took 0 bases off V and 7 bases off J, with a span of 12 bases between the germline ends. The germline V gene (reference sequence) yields SEHNR for CDR1 and FQNEAQ for CDR2. Taken with the paper, the label for time point translates to: pre-transplant. Thawed unstimulated PBMCs were stained for CD3, CD4 and CD8 and FACS-sorted into CD3+CD4+ and CD3+CD8+ populations. All 8 studied subjects were randomized to withdrawal of immunosuppression. The Qiagen DNeasy Blood and Tissue Kit was used to isolate genomic DNA.

The chain is encoded by TRBV7-9 joined to TRBJ1-2; no D segment can be confidently identified. This clonotype was obtained from a human donor who received a liver transplant. Sequenced material: CD4+ T cells from blood, taken before liver transplant. The CDR3: CASSLARALSGYTF. The DNA sequence is given as TGTGCCAGCAGCTTAGCGAGGGCGCTCAGTGGCTACACCTTC.